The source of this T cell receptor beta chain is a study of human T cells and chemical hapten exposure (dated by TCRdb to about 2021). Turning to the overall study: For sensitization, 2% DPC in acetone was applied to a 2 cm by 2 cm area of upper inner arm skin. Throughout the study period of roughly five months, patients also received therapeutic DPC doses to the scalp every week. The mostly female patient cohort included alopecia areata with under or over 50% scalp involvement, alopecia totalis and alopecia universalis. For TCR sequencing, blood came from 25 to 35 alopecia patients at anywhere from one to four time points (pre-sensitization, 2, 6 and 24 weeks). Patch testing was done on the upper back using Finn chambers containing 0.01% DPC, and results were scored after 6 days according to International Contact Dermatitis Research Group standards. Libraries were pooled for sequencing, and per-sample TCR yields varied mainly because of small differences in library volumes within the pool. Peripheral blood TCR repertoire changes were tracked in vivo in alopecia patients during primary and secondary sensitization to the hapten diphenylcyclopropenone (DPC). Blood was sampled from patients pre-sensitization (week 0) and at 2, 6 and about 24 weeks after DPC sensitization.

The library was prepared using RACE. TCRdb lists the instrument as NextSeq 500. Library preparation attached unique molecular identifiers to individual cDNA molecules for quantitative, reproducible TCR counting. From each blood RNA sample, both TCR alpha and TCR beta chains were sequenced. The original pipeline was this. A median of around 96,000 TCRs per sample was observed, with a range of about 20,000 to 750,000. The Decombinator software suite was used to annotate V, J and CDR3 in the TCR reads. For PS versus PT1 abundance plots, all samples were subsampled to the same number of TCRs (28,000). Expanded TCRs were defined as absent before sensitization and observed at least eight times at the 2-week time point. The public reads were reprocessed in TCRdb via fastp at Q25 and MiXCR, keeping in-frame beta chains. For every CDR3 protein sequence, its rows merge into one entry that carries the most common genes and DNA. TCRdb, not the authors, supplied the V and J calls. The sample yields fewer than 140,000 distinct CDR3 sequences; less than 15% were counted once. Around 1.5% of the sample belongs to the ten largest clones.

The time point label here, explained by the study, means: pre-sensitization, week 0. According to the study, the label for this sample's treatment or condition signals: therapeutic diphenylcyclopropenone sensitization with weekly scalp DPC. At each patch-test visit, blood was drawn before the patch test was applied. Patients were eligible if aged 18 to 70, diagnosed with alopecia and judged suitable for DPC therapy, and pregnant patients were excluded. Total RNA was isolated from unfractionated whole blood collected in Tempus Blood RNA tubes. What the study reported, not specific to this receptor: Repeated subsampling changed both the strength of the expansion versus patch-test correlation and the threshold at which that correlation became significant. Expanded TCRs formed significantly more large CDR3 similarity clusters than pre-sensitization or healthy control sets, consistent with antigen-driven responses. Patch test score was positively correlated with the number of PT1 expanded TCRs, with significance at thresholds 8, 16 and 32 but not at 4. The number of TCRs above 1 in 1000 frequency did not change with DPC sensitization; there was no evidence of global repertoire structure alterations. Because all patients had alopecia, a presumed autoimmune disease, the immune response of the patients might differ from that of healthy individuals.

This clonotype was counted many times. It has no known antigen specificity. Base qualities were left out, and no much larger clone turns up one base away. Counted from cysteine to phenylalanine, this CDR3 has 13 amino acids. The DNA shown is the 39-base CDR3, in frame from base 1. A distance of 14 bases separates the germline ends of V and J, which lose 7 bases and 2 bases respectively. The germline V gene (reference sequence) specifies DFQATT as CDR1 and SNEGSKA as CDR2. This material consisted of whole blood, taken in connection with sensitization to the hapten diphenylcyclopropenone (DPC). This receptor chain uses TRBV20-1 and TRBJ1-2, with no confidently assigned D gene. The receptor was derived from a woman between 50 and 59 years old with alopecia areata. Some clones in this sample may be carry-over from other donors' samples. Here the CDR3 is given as CSGDQMGNYGYTF. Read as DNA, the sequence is TGCAGTGGAGACCAGATGGGGAACTATGGCTACACCTTC.